This is a list of T cell receptor beta chains from one sample in a study of blood T cell repertoires in COVID-19. Profiled with immunoSEQ multiplex PCR; TCRdb holds only in-frame clones, not every one. Of approximately 98,000 clones listed, about 80% were seen once; the top ten hold under 20%. The sample was peripheral blood. The receptor source for this set is an elderly man with acute or convalescent COVID-19. Both conserved end residues are part of each CDR3. Each record gives: D gene, J gene, V gene, clone size, CDR3 DNA, CDR3 protein. A D gene is named only where the DNA matches it firmly. Not all rows give a size; the values are once, few, many and, for expanded clones, a class.

d_gene: .
j_gene: TRBJ1-1
v_gene: TRBV7-5
abundance: .
CDR3nt: TGTGCCAGAAGCCCCCGGGGAAGGGATGGGACTGAAGCTTTCTTT
CDR3aa: CARSPRGRDGTEAFF

d_gene: TRBD1
j_gene: TRBJ2-2
v_gene: TRBV18
abundance: once
CDR3nt: TGTGCCAGCCTTACCCGGGGACAGGGGTACACCGGGGAGCTGTTTTTT
CDR3aa: CASLTRGQGYTGELFF

d_gene: TRBD1
j_gene: TRBJ2-2
v_gene: TRBV30
abundance: .
CDR3nt: TGTGCCTGGGGCCGGGACAGCCCGAACACCGGGGAGCTGTTTTTT
CDR3aa: CAWGRDSPNTGELFF

d_gene: .
j_gene: TRBJ1-2
v_gene: TRBV7-8
abundance: .
CDR3nt: TGTGCCAGCAGCCCCCGAGGGAGCGGCTACACCTTC
CDR3aa: CASSPRGSGYTF

d_gene: .
j_gene: TRBJ1-1
v_gene: TRBV11-2
abundance: .
CDR3nt: TGTGCCAGCAGTTCGGAGGGCAGGGTAGGCACTGAAGCTTTCTTT
CDR3aa: CASSSEGRVGTEAFF

d_gene: .
j_gene: TRBJ1-2
v_gene: TRBV6-2/TRBV6-3
abundance: .
CDR3nt: TGTGCCAGCAGTTACCCCGGTTGGGGCTACACCTTC
CDR3aa: CASSYPGWGYTF

d_gene: .
j_gene: TRBJ2-3
v_gene: TRBV11-2
abundance: .
CDR3nt: TGTGCCAGCAGCTTCCTCTTTAGCACAGATACGCAGTATTTT
CDR3aa: CASSFLFSTDTQYF

d_gene: TRBD2
j_gene: TRBJ2-1
v_gene: TRBV3-1/TRBV3-2
abundance: .
CDR3nt: TGTGCCAGCAGCCACGGCGGGGGGGCCCTTAAGTTCTTC
CDR3aa: CASSHGGGALKFF

d_gene: TRBD2
j_gene: TRBJ2-1
v_gene: TRBV6-2/TRBV6-3
abundance: .
CDR3nt: TGTGCCAGCAGTCGGACTAGCGGGGGGGGCAAGTTCTTC
CDR3aa: CASSRTSGGGKFF

d_gene: TRBD1
j_gene: TRBJ1-1
v_gene: TRBV30
abundance: .
CDR3nt: TGTGCCCTCGGTAGACAGGGGCTTGACACTGAAGCTTTCTTT
CDR3aa: CALGRQGLDTEAFF

d_gene: TRBD1
j_gene: TRBJ1-2
v_gene: TRBV11-2
abundance: .
CDR3nt: TGTGCCAGCAGCCCTAACAGGGGTAACTATGGCTACACCTTC
CDR3aa: CASSPNRGNYGYTF

d_gene: TRBD2
j_gene: TRBJ2-7
v_gene: TRBV25-1
abundance: .
CDR3nt: TGTGCCAGCAGTGTTAGCGGGAAAACCTACGAGCAGTACTTC
CDR3aa: CASSVSGKTYEQYF

d_gene: .
j_gene: TRBJ1-1
v_gene: TRBV7-9
abundance: .
CDR3nt: TGTGCCAGCGGGAAAGGGGGACGAAACACTGAAGCTTTCTTT
CDR3aa: CASGKGGRNTEAFF

d_gene: .
j_gene: TRBJ2-7
v_gene: TRBV7-2
abundance: .
CDR3nt: TGTGCCAGCAGCTTATATATAAGCCTTGAGCAGTACTTC
CDR3aa: CASSLYISLEQYF

d_gene: .
j_gene: TRBJ2-7
v_gene: TRBV19
abundance: .
CDR3nt: TGTGCCAGTAGTCCCGGGGTGGATCGCAGCTACGAGCAGTACTTC
CDR3aa: CASSPGVDRSYEQYF

d_gene: .
j_gene: TRBJ2-5
v_gene: TRBV12-3/TRBV12-4
abundance: .
CDR3nt: TGTGCCAGCAGTCAGTACCAAGAGACCCAGTACTTC
CDR3aa: CASSQYQETQYF

d_gene: TRBD1
j_gene: TRBJ1-2
v_gene: TRBV19
abundance: .
CDR3nt: TGTGCCAGTAGTATTGGGGACAGGGTCTCCGGCTACACCTTC
CDR3aa: CASSIGDRVSGYTF

d_gene: TRBD1
j_gene: TRBJ1-1
v_gene: TRBV28
abundance: .
CDR3nt: TGTGCCAGCAGCCCCCCCCTCGGGACAGGGAACACTGAAGCTTTCTTT
CDR3aa: CASSPPLGTGNTEAFF